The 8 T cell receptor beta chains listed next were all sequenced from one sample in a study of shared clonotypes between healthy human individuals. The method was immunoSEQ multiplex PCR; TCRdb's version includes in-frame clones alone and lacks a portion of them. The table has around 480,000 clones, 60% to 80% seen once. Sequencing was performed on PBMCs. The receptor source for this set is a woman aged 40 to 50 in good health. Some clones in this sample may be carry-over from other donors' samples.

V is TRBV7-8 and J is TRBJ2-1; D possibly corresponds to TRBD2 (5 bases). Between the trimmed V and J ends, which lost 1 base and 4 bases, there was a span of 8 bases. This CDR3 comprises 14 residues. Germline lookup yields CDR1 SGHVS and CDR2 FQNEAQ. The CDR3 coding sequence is TGTGCCAGCAGCTTAGGCGGGCCTTACAATGAGCAGTTCTTC. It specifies CASSLGGPYNEQFF.

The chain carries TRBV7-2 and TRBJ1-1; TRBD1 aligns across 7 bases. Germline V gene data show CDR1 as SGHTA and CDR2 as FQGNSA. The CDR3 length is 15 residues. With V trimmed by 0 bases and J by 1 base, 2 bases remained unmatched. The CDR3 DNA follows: TGTGCCAGCAGCTTAGCGACAGGGCGGAACACTGAAGCTTTCTTT. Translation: CASSLATGRNTEAFF.

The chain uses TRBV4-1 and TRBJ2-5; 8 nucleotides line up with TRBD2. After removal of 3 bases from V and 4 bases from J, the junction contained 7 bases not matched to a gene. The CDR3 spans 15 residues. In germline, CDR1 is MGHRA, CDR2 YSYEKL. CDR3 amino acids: CASSHLRGGVETQYF. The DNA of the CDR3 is TGCGCCAGCAGCCATCTCCGGGGGGGGGTAGAGACCCAGTACTTC.

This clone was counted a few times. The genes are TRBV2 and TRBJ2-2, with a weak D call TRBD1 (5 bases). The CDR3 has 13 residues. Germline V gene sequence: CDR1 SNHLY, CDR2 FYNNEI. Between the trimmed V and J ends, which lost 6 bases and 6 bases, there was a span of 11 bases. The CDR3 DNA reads TGTGCCAGCAGCGGCGACAGCTCCGGGGAGCTGTTTTTT. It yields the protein CASSGDSSGELFF.

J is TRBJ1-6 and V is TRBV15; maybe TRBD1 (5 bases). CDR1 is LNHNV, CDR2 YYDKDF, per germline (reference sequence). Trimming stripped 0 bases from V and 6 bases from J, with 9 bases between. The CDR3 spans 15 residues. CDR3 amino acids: CATSREGAGNSPLHF. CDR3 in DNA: TGTGCCACCAGCAGAGAAGGGGCCGGTAATTCACCCCTCCACTTT.

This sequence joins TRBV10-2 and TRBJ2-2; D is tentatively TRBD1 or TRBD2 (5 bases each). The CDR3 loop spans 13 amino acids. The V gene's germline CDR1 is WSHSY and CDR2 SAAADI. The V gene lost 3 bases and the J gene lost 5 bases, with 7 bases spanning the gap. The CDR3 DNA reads TGCGCCAGCAGTGATTGGGGGACCGGGGAGCTGTTTTTT. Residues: CASSDWGTGELFF.

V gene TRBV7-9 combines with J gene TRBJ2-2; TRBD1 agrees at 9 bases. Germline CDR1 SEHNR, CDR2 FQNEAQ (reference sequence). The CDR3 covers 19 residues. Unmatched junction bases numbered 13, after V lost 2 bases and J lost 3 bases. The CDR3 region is CASSLLHTRDRGYTGELFF. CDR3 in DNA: TGTGCCAGCAGCTTACTACATACCCGCGACAGGGGGTACACCGGGGAGCTGTTTTTT.

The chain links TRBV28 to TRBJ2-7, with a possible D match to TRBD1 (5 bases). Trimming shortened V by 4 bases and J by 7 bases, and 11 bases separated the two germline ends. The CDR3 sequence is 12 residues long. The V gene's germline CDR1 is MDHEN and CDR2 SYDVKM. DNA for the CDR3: TGTGCCAGCAGTTCCAGGGTTTGGGAGCAGTACTTC. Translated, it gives CASSSRVWEQYF.